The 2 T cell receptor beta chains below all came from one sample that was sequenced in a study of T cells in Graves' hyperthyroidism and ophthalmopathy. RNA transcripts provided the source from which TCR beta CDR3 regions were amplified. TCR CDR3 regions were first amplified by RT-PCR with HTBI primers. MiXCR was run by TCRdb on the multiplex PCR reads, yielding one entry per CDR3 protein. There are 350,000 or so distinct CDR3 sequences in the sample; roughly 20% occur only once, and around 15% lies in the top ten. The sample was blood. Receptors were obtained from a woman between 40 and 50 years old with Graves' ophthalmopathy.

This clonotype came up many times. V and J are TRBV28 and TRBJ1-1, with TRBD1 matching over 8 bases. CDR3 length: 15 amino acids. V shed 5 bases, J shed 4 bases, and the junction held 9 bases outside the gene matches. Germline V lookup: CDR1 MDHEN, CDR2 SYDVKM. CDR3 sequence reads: CASSPPLGTGTEAFF. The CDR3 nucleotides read TGTGCCAGCAGTCCCCCCCTCGGGACAGGCACTGAAGCTTTCTTT.

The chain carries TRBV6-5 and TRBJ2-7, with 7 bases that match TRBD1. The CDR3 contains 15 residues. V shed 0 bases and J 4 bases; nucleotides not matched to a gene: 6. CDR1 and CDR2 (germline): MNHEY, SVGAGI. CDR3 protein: CASSYSRQGLYEQYF. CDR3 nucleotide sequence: TGTGCCAGCAGTTACTCGAGACAGGGTTTATACGAGCAGTACTTC.